The next 6 T cell receptor beta chains were all read from a single sample in a study of response to subunit inactivated influenza vaccine. TCRdb re-analysed the RT-PCR reads in MiXCR, keeping a single row per CDR3 protein. This table holds under 950,000 distinct CDR3 sequences, roughly 20% found once. The sequencing here drew on PBMCs from blood, taken around 5 days after vaccination. The source of these receptors is a man between 50 and 59 years old who received an inactivated influenza vaccine.

In its sample, this clonotype was seen a few times. The chain links TRBV7-2 to TRBJ1-2; TRBD1 aligns across 7 bases. This CDR3 comprises 15 residues. After removal of 0 bases from V and 0 bases from J, the junction contained 1 base not matched to a gene. Per the germline V gene, CDR1 is SGHTA and CDR2 is FQGNSA. CDR3 sequence (DNA): TGTGCCAGCAGCTTAGCTGGGACAGCTAACTATGGCTACACCTTC. Translation gives CASSLAGTANYGYTF.

This chain links TRBV7-3 with TRBJ1-1, with TRBD1 as a possible D gene (6 bases). V was cut by 1 base and J by 11 bases, with 14 bases left in between. CDR1 is SGHTA and CDR2 is FQGTGA in the germline V gene. The CDR3 runs 13 residues. In nucleotides, the CDR3 is TGTGCCAGCAGCTTAAGAGGGGGGCAGAAGGCTTTCTTT. Encoded protein: CASSLRGGQKAFF.

The chain uses TRBV20-1 and TRBJ2-3; 9 nucleotides match TRBD2. The CDR3 covers 16 residues. Germline CDR1 is DFQATT and CDR2 is SNEGSKA (reference sequence). J lost 4 bases, V lost 6 bases, and 14 bases had no gene match. The CDR3 protein is CSALVGGREGPDTQYF. In DNA form, the CDR3 reads TGCAGTGCCCTGGTCGGCGGGCGGGAGGGCCCAGATACGCAGTATTTT.

The rearrangement links TRBV20-1 to TRBJ2-3; 8 bases fit TRBD2. This CDR3 region has 16 residues. V lost 5 bases, J lost 6 bases, and 16 bases stayed unmatched. Per the germline V gene, CDR1 is DFQATT and CDR2 is SNEGSKA (reference sequence). For the CDR3, the DNA is TGCAGTGCTTCCCTCTCGCGGGGGGACCCGCGGGATACGCAGTATTTT. Its translation: CSASLSRGDPRDTQYF.

This clonotype was counted between two and nine times. This rearrangement joins TRBV20-1 to TRBJ2-3; TRBD2 matches at 8 bases. V gave up 0 bases and J gave up 5 bases; unmatched junction bases: 10. Germline V gene lookup returns CDR1 DFQATT and CDR2 SNEGSKA (reference sequence). The CDR3 extends over 16 amino acids. The CDR3 DNA follows: TGCAGTGCTAGAGAATGGGTCGGGGGGGCCGTAGATACGCAGTATTTT. Translating gives CSAREWVGGAVDTQYF.

This clonotype was detected only a few times. This sequence joins TRBV10-3 and TRBJ2-2, with 10 bases lining up with TRBD2. This CDR3 has 16 amino acids. Per the germline V gene, CDR1 is ENHRY and CDR2 is SYGVKD. V lost 8 bases and J lost 1; bases outside the gene matches: 7. This chain's CDR3 is CAIFDSGRKNTGELFF. The CDR3 DNA follows: TGTGCCATCTTTGATAGCGGGAGGAAGAACACCGGGGAGCTGTTTTTT.